Only one count was recorded for the clone carrying this T cell receptor (beta chain). This sample is drawn from a study of CD8 T cells in Susac syndrome. Germline loops: CDR1 LNHNV, CDR2 YYDKDF (reference sequence). The V and J ends lost 5 bases and 1 base respectively, with 11 bases between them. There are 14 residues in the CDR3. CD8+ and CD4+ T cells circulating in blood were sequenced for TCR beta. Negative isolation yielded the CD8+ and CD4+ T cells, while FACS enriched the TEMRA cells. It was with random hexamers that about 0.45 to 1 ug RNA was reverse transcribed. Amplification of TCR beta CDR3 was carried out by immunoSEQ multiplex PCR, which covered 54 Vbeta and 13 Jbeta segments. TCRdb called the immunoSEQ multiplex PCR reads again in MiXCR, with one record for every CDR3 protein. Among 80,000 to 90,000 distinct CDR3 sequences listed, 90% to 95% were seen once.

Sequenced: CD8+ T cells from PBMCs. The chain recombines TRBV15 with TRBJ1-2; D is perhaps TRBD1 (6 bases). The receptor comes from a human donor in good health. CDR3 DNA sequence: TGTGCCACCAGCTTCAGGGGCGTTAACTATGGCTACACCTTC. Protein sequence: CATSFRGVNYGYTF.